The T cell receptor beta chain described here comes from a study of blood T cell repertoires in COVID-19 (dated by TCRdb to the early 2020s). With respect to the entire study: Samples covering the acute and convalescent phases of COVID-19 were provided by collaborators in the United States, Italy and Spain. The samples were drawn from the first 160 participants of the ongoing ImmuneRACE study and from 950 to 1,500 subjects provided by 6 global collaborators. The material from the prospective study consisted of cDNA or gDNA derived from T cells, B-cell-depleted T cells, or PBMCs. A de-identified subject ID, COVID-19 status, age in years and sex were almost always included in the sample metadata. Where available, HLA class I and class II types were obtained from metadata supplied by the sample provider rather than from assay-based typing. Deeply sampled blood TCRbeta repertoires from subjects exposed to, actively infected with, or recovered from COVID-19 were included in the dataset. The repertoires were released in a freely available public database intended as a resource for research on the immune response to SARS-CoV-2. Results the study describes overall, beyond this receptor: How much clinical and demographic metadata was included differed by source and by participant, and the metadata was provided uncurated.

Each collaborating institution followed its own protocols to collect whole blood in K2EDTA tubes. Collaborator samples were shipped for TCRbeta analysis as frozen whole blood, isolated PBMCs, or DNA extracted from either sample type. Looking up the germline V gene yields CDR1 WSHSY and CDR2 SAAADI. For this chain, trimming is 7 bases at the V end and 5 bases at the J end, and the number of junction bases without a gene match is 1. The CDR3 runs 13 residues from the cysteine to the phenylalanine. Of the read, only the CDR3 DNA is kept; its 39 bases are in frame from base 1. The immunoSEQ Assay, a bias-controlled multiplex PCR, was used to amplify TCRbeta CDR3 regions from genomic DNA. On the authors' methods: Nucleated cell counts per sample were estimated from amplification of reference gene primers within the assay. Sequence reads were collapsed and filtered to measure the absolute abundance of every unique TCRbeta CDR3 rearrangement. For each sample, productive Simpson clonality was calculated by taking the square root of Simpson's diversity index across productive rearrangements. TCRdb retrieved this table from immuneACCESS and kept in-frame rearrangements only. Not all clones are present; in checked studies, unresolved V genes account for under half, and no reason is known for the remainder. V and J calls and clone size follow that table, whereas D and trimming were derived from the DNA. The sample table contains 250,000 or so clones; only one count was recorded for around 83% of them. The leading ten clones occupy more than 7% of the sample.

Note on this clone: This receptor's antigen is unknown. Per-base qualities were not stored, and no clone one base away is much larger.

This receptor chain uses TRBV10-2 and TRBJ2-2, with 10 junctional bases fitting TRBD1. This sequence was found in a man older than 75 with acute or convalescent COVID-19. Sequencing was performed on peripheral blood. The DNA reads as follows: TGCGCCAGCAAGGGACAGGGGACCGGGGAGCTGTTTTTT. Its translation is CASKGQGTGELFF.